Each of the 11 T cell receptor beta chains below was sequenced from the same sample in a study of T cell repertoires in cytomegalovirus infection (dated by TCRdb to 2018 to 2020). Their antigen targets remain unknown. The sample was run on an Illumina HiSeq 1500. Clones were called with MiXCR by TCRdb after fastp trimmed the public reads at Q25, and only in-frame beta chains were retained. A single entry per CDR3 protein holds the most common genes and DNA from its merged rows. This sample has 900,000 to 950,000 distinct CDR3 sequences in its table, and approximately 30% of those were observed once. The ten top clones hold roughly 13% of the sample. The sample's treatment or condition label is to be understood as: in vitro stimulation with specific CMV peptide epitopes to enrich CMV-specific T cells. The starting material was cultured CD8+ T cells from PBMCs, obtained from culture after CMV antigen stimulation. These receptors were obtained from a human donor in good health (CMV status not recorded). Some clones in this sample may be carry-over from other donors' samples.

Turning to this clonotype: A much larger clone is a single base away; this may be a read error. V usage is TRBV7-2 and J usage is TRBJ2-5; 10 bases fit TRBD1. Germline CDR1 is SGHTA and CDR2 is FQGNSA. The CDR3 spans 14 residues. The CDR3 sequence is CVSSLGQGKETQYF. CDR3 DNA sequence: TGTGTCAGCAGCTTGGGACAGGGGAAAGAGACCCAGTACTTC.

The rearrangement joins TRBV28 to TRBJ1-5; D is perhaps TRBD1 (5 bases). CDR1 is MDHEN and CDR2 is SYDVKM in the germline V gene. This CDR3 is built from 16 residues. V was cut by 3 bases and J by 1 base, with 13 bases left in between. CDR3 amino acids: CASSLAGPESNQPQHF. The CDR3 coding sequence is TGTGCCAGCAGTTTGGCAGGGCCGGAGAGCAATCAGCCCCAGCATTTT.

This clonotype appeared a few times. V and J are TRBV6-2 or TRBV6-3 and TRBJ2-1, with no clear D. Deletions cut 1 base from V and 8 bases from J, with 9 bases between. This CDR3 is 13 amino acids long. CDR1 is MNHEY, CDR2 SVGEGT, per germline. CDR3 coding DNA: TGTGCCAGCAGTTACTGGATTAGATATGAGCAGTTCTTC. Protein product: CASSYWIRYEQFF.

The table lists this clonotype with a few counts. The rearrangement links TRBV15 to TRBJ1-5; no definite D call. There are 14 residues in the CDR3. The V end was cut by 7 bases, the J end by 0 bases, with 10 bases between. CDR1 and CDR2 from the germline V gene are LNHNV and YYDKDF (reference sequence). The CDR3 region has the DNA TGTGCCACCACGTCGTCGTATAGCAATCAGCCCCAGCATTTT. Translated: CATTSSYSNQPQHF.

This clonotype was counted a single time. J is TRBJ2-7 and V is TRBV6-5, with D possibly being TRBD1 (6 bases). This CDR3 is 13 amino acids long. V lost 6 bases to trimming and J lost 5 bases, with 14 bases between them. Germline CDR1 MNHEY, CDR2 SVGAGI. This CDR3 is CASRPQGFDEQYF. The CDR3 coding sequence is TGTGCCAGCAGACCACAGGGTTTCGACGAGCAGTACTTC.

The chain carries TRBV19 and TRBJ2-3; tentatively, D is TRBD2 (6 bases). This CDR3 has 14 amino acids. Trimming took off 4 bases at V and 4 bases at J, with 12 bases between the two ends. Germline V gene lookup returns CDR1 LNHDA and CDR2 SQIVND (reference sequence). CDR3 in amino acids: CASSTWGDADTQYF. As DNA, the CDR3 is TGTGCCAGTAGTACGTGGGGGGACGCAGATACGCAGTATTTT.

J is TRBJ2-2 and V is TRBV5-6; 8 nucleotides align to TRBD2. Germline V lookup: CDR1 SGHDT, CDR2 YYEEEE. This CDR3 contains 15 residues. The V and J ends lost 4 bases and 6 bases, in that order; junction bases with no gene match: 8. CDR3 bases: TGTGCCAGCAGCCTGGCGGGGGGAAGTGCCGGGGAGCTGTTTTTT. Translation: CASSLAGGSAGELFF. The full variable domain, its missing parts supplied by reference TRBV5-6 and TRBJ2-2, is DAGVTQSPTHLIKTRGQQVTLRCSPKSGHDTVSWYQQALGQGPQFIFQYYEEEERQRGNFPDRFSGHQFPNYSSELNVNALLLGDSALYLCASSLAGGSAGELFFGEGSRLTVL.

The chain joins TRBV7-6 to TRBJ2-5; D gene uncertain. V was trimmed by 5 bases and J by 5 bases, leaving 15 bases between them. CDR3 length equals 14 residues. Germline V gives CDR1 SGHVS, CDR2 FNYEAQ. The CDR3 DNA sequence: TGTGCCAGCAGCCCCTCTGACCCTTGGGAGACCCAGTACTTC. Amino acids: CASSPSDPWETQYF.

On this clonotype: Being one base from a much bigger clone, this may be a read error. The V gene is TRBV7-6, the J gene TRBJ1-1; perhaps TRBD1 as D (5 bases). Germline V CDR1 and CDR2: SGHVS, FNYEAQ. This CDR3 has 16 amino acids. The CDR3 coding sequence is TGTGTCAGCAGCTTAGTCGGGGGTGGGGGGAACACTGAAGCTTTCTTT. It translates to CVSSLVGGGGNTEAFF. Filled out from reference TRBV7-6 and TRBJ1-1, the complete variable domain reads GAGVSQSPRYKVTKRGQDVALRCDPISGHVSLYWYRQALGQGPEFLTYFNYEAQQDKSGLPNDRFSAERPEGSISTLTIQRTEQRDSAMYRCVSSLVGGGGNTEAFFGQGTRLTVV.

Many counts were recorded for this clonotype. The genes are TRBV7-2 and TRBJ1-2; possibly TRBD1 for D (5 bases). The V end was cut by 3 bases, the J end by 5 bases, with 13 bases between. The CDR3 spans 14 residues. CDR1 and CDR2 from the germline V gene are SGHTA and FQGNSA. The CDR3 nucleotides are TGTGCCAGCAGCTTGGGAGGCCGACAGTATGGCTACACCTTC. Protein sequence: CASSLGGRQYGYTF.

Only a few counts were recorded for this clonotype. The rearrangement uses TRBV7-9 and TRBJ2-1, with 9 positions matching TRBD2. The length of the CDR3 is 15 residues. J lost 4 bases, V lost 5 bases, and 6 bases had no gene match. Germline-derived CDR1 and CDR2 are SEHNR and FQNEAQ (reference sequence). The CDR3 DNA is TGTGCCAGCAGCCCCGCTAGCGGGGTGTACAATGAGCAGTTCTTC. Its translation is CASSPASGVYNEQFF.